This record concerns one TCR beta chain sequence. This sample is drawn from a study of blood T cell repertoires in COVID-19. Study information: Both acute and convalescent COVID-19 samples were obtained from the United States, Italy and Spain.

Some clones are missing from TCRdb's copy, which holds only in-frame ones; the method was immunoSEQ multiplex PCR. The sample holds 58,000 or so clones, around 85% seen once. The sequence was obtained from an older woman with active COVID-19. The sequenced sample was peripheral blood.

Written as DNA, the CDR3 is TGCAGCGGGGCCCTGCTGCTCACAGATACGCAGTATTTT. Its protein is CSGALLLTDTQYF. The genes are TRBV29-1 and TRBJ2-3, with D uncertain. Between the trimmed V and J ends, which lost 7 bases and 2 bases, there was a span of 13 bases. This CDR3 spans 13 amino acids. Germline lookup yields CDR1 SQVTM and CDR2 ANQGSEA.